This is a list of T cell receptor beta chains from one sample in a study of blood T cell repertoires in COVID-19. This table comes from immunoSEQ multiplex PCR, and its TCRdb copy is limited to in-frame clones, with some not included. The data hold around 92,000 clones, with roughly 83% observed a single time. Specimen: peripheral blood. These receptors all come from a human donor in a cohort sampled during active COVID-19. The CDR3 runs from the conserved cysteine through the conserved F or W. D genes are given only for firm matches. Only part of the rows carry a size: once, few, many, or a class if the clone is expanded.

d_call	v_call	clone_size	j_call	cdr3_aa	cdr3_nt
TRBD2	TRBV7-2	-	TRBJ2-1	CASSPGTSGHEEQFF	TGTGCCAGCAGCCCCGGGACTAGCGGCCATGAGGAGCAGTTCTTC
-	TRBV2	-	TRBJ2-3	CASSEGHSTDTQYF	TGTGCCAGCAGTGAAGGACATAGCACAGATACGCAGTATTTT
-	TRBV20-1	-	TRBJ2-7	CSAQKTYEQYF	TGCAGTGCCCAGAAAACCTACGAGCAGTACTTC
TRBD1	TRBV6-5	-	TRBJ2-3	CASRTGAGGTDTQYF	TGTGCCAGCAGGACAGGGGCAGGCGGCACAGATACGCAGTATTTT
TRBD1	TRBV23-1	-	TRBJ2-1	CASSHLGTGGSNEQFF	TGCGCCAGCAGTCACCTAGGGACAGGGGGCTCCAATGAGCAGTTCTTC
TRBD2	TRBV19	-	TRBJ2-7	CATLPTSGSYEQYF	TGTGCCACCCTACCGACTAGCGGGAGCTACGAGCAGTACTTC
-	TRBV7-3	-	TRBJ2-7	CASSLGGGDEQYF	TGTGCCAGCAGCCTAGGAGGCGGCGACGAGCAGTACTTC
TRBD2	TRBV29-1	-	TRBJ2-1	CSVTGTGKTSGRVDEQFF	TGCAGCGTTACCGGGACAGGAAAAACTAGCGGGAGAGTGGATGAGCAGTTCTTC
TRBD1	TRBV7-2	-	TRBJ1-4	CASSLAAGGIEKLFF	TGTGCCAGCAGCTTAGCGGCAGGGGGCATTGAAAAACTGTTTTTT
TRBD2	TRBV7-9	-	TRBJ2-3	CASSQTSGSTTQYF	TGTGCCAGCAGCCAGACTAGCGGGAGTACTACGCAGTATTTT
-	TRBV5-1	-	TRBJ1-2	CASSLEGGNNYGYTF	TGCGCCAGCAGCCTCGAGGGCGGGAATAACTATGGCTACACCTTC
-	TRBV7-3	-	TRBJ2-3	CASSPLDTQYF	TGTGCCAGCAGCCCCCTAGATACGCAGTATTTT
-	TRBV6-5	once	TRBJ1-3	CATLGGSGNTIYF	TGTGCCACCCTAGGGGGCTCTGGAAACACCATATATTTT
-	TRBV28	-	TRBJ2-2	CASSRTYNTGELFF	TGTGCCAGCAGTCGGACATACAACACCGGGGAGCTGTTTTTT
-	TRBV5-4	-	TRBJ1-2	CASSLYSSFHGYTF	TGTGCCAGCAGCTTGTACAGTTCGTTCCATGGCTACACCTTC
-	TRBV15	-	TRBJ1-1	CATSRDLGGTEAFF	TGTGCCACCAGCAGAGATCTGGGGGGCACTGAAGCTTTCTTT
-	TRBV19	few	TRBJ1-3	CASSSTGFSGNTIYF	TGTGCCAGTAGTAGCACGGGATTCTCTGGAAACACCATATATTTT
TRBD1	TRBV24-1	-	TRBJ2-1	CATSEFGRDRGQFF	TGTGCCACCAGTGAGTTTGGCCGGGACAGGGGGCAGTTCTTC
-	TRBV19	few	TRBJ1-5	CASSISSDSNQPQHF	TGTGCCAGTAGTATTAGCAGCGATAGCAATCAGCCCCAGCATTTT
TRBD2	TRBV27	few	TRBJ2-7	CASSLSRPSGGAQVAYEQYF	TGTGCCAGCAGTTTATCGAGGCCTAGCGGGGGGGCCCAGGTCGCCTACGAGCAGTACTTC
TRBD1	TRBV5-1	-	TRBJ1-2	CASSAGQGLSNYGYTF	TGCGCCAGCAGCGCGGGACAGGGGCTCAGCAACTATGGCTACACCTTC
-	TRBV9	-	TRBJ2-3	CASSQEGGAKSYPDTQYF	TGTGCCAGCAGCCAAGAGGGGGGGGCCAAGTCATACCCAGATACGCAGTATTTT
TRBD1	TRBV28	-	TRBJ1-5	CASNRGSQPQHF	TGTGCCAGCAACAGGGGGAGCCAGCCCCAGCATTTT
-	TRBV18	-	TRBJ2-7	CASSPEGPNEQYF	TGTGCCAGCTCACCTGAGGGCCCGAACGAGCAGTACTTC
TRBD2	TRBV18	-	TRBJ2-1	CASSTLNPIAGVKNEQFF	TGTGCCAGCTCAACTCTAAATCCTATAGCGGGAGTGAAAAATGAGCAGTTCTTC
-	TRBV5-4	-	TRBJ2-5	CASSSPTKETQYF	TGTGCCAGCAGCTCGCCCACTAAAGAGACCCAGTACTTC
TRBD1	TRBV28	-	TRBJ2-5	CASSITGVETQYF	TGTGCCAGCAGTATCACAGGGGTTGAGACCCAGTACTTC
TRBD1	TRBV28	-	TRBJ2-7	CASRSMGQNIYEQYF	TGTGCCAGCAGGTCGATGGGACAGAATATCTACGAGCAGTACTTC
TRBD1	TRBV3-1/TRBV3-2	-	TRBJ2-1	CASSPPETGGYNEQFF	TGTGCCAGCAGCCCCCCGGAGACAGGGGGGTACAATGAGCAGTTCTTC
TRBD2	TRBV28	-	TRBJ2-1	CASSLAGGLNEQFF	TGTGCCAGCAGCTTAGCGGGAGGTCTTAATGAGCAGTTCTTC
TRBD2	TRBV7-2	-	TRBJ2-1	CASSSSGGGSYNEQFF	TGTGCCAGCAGCTCCTCGGGGGGGGGCTCCTACAATGAGCAGTTCTTC
TRBD1	TRBV24-1	-	TRBJ1-1	CATSDGTGRAFF	TGTGCCACCAGTGATGGGACAGGTAGGGCTTTCTTT
TRBD1	TRBV28	-	TRBJ2-7	CASSPKRDRAHEQYF	TGTGCCAGCAGCCCCAAACGGGACAGGGCACACGAGCAGTACTTC
TRBD1	TRBV13	-	TRBJ1-4	CASSNRGLDEKLFF	TGTGCCAGCAGTAACAGGGGGCTCGATGAAAAACTGTTTTTT
TRBD2	TRBV5-1	-	TRBJ2-3	CASSFTPSGGLDTQYF	TGCGCCAGCAGCTTCACCCCTAGCGGGGGCCTAGATACGCAGTATTTT
TRBD1	TRBV2	-	TRBJ2-5	CASRVLGTGQETQYF	TGTGCCAGCAGGGTGCTAGGGACAGGTCAAGAGACCCAGTACTTC